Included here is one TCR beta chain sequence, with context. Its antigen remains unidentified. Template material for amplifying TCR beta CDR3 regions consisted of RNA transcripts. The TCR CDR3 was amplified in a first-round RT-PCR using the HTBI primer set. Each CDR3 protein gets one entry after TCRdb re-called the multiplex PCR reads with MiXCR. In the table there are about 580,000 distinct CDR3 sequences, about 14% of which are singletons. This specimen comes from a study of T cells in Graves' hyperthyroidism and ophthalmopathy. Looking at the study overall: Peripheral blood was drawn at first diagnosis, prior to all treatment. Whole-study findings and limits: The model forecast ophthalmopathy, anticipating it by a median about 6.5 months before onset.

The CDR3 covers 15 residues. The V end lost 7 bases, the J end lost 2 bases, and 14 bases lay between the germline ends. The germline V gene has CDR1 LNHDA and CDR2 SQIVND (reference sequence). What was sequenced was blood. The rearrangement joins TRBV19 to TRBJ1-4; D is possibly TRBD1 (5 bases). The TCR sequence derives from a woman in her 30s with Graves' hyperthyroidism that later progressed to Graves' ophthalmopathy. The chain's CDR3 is CASNRQFLTNEKLFF. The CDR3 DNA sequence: TGTGCCAGTAACCGACAGTTCCTTACTAATGAAAAACTGTTTTTT.